This T cell receptor (beta chain) emerged from a study of sequential checkpoint blockade in melanoma. Turning to the study itself: Both treatment sequences were followed by maintenance nivolumab.

Clones were sequenced by immunoSEQ multiplex PCR, and TCRdb holds only the in-frame ones, with some missing. The sample lists approximately 9,000 clones; 50% to 65% were seen once. Treatment of the sample: randomized to nivolumab then ipilimumab (arm A) or the reverse (arm B). No patient had prior DNA-damaging chemotherapy. Sorted cells were live CD3+CD8+, lacking CD19 and CD56, from PBMCs. Germline CDR1 reads MDHEN; CDR2 reads SYDVKM. Trimming at V came to 2 bases and at J to 1 base, leaving 2 bases not matched to a gene. This CDR3 spans 15 amino acids. The receptor's source is a human donor with melanoma. V gene TRBV28 combines with J gene TRBJ2-3, with 8 nucleotides matching TRBD1. The sample in question was CD8+ T cells sorted from blood (inferred from file names), obtained from a patient given nivolumab and ipilimumab in sequence. The CDR3 DNA reads TGTGCCAGCAGTTTAACGACAGGGGGCACAGATACGCAGTATTTT. Translation: CASSLTTGGTDTQYF.